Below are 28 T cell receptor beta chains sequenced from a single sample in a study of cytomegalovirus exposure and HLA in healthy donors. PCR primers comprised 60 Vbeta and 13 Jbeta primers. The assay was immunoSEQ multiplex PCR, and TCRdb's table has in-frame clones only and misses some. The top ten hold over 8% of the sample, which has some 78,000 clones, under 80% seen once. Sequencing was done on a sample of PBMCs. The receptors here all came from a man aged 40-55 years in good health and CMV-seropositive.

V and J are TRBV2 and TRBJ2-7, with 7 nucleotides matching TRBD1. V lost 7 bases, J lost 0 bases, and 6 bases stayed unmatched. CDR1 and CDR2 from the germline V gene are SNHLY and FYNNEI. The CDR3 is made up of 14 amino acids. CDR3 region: CASTGQTSSYEQYF. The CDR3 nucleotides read TGTGCCAGCACGGGACAGACAAGCTCCTACGAGCAGTACTTC.

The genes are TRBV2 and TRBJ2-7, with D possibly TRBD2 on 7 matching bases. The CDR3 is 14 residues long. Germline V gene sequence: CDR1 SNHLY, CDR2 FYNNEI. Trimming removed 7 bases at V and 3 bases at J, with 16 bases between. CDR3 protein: CASTRRGQIYEQYF. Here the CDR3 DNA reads TGTGCCAGCACCCGGCGGGGGCAAATCTACGAGCAGTACTTC.

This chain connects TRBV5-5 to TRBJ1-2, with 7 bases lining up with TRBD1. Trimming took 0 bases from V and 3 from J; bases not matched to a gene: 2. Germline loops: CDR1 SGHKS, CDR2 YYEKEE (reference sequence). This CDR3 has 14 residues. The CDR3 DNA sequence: TGTGCCAGCAGCTTGGCAGGGGGTGACTATGGCTACACCTTC. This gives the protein CASSLAGGDYGYTF.

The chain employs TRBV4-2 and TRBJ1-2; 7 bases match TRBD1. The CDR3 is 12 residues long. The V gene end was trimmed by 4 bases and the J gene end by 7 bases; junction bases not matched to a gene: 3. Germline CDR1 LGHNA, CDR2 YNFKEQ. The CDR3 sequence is CASSPGGGGYTF. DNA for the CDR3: TGTGCCAGCAGCCCAGGGGGAGGTGGCTACACCTTC.

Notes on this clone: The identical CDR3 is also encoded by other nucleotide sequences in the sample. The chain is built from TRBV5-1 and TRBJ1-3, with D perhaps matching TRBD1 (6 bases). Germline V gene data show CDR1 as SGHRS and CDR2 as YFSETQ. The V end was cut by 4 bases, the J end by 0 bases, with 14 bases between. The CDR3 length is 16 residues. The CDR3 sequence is CASSRDRPSSGNTIYF. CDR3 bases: TGCGCCAGCAGCCGCGACAGGCCAAGCTCTGGAAACACCATATATTTT.

This CDR3 reads CASSQDGILGEQYF. In DNA form, the CDR3 reads TGTGCCAGCAGCCAAGACGGGATTCTGGGCGAGCAGTACTTC. This sequence joins TRBV6-1 and TRBJ2-7; TRBD2 might be the D (5 bases). In germline, CDR1 is MNHNS, CDR2 SASEGT. The CDR3 is 14 residues long. The V gene lost 6 bases and the J gene lost 6 bases, with 18 bases spanning the gap.

The CDR3 loop reads CASSLEGPSYEQYF. CDR3 DNA sequence: TGTGCCAGCAGCTTAGAGGGGCCGTCCTACGAGCAGTACTTC. V and J are TRBV7-6 and TRBJ2-7; D is possibly TRBD1 (5 bases). Looked up from germline, CDR1 is SGHVS and CDR2 is FNYEAQ. The CDR3 has 14 amino acids. V was pared by 1 base and J by 1 base, with 8 bases between. Drawing the rest from reference TRBV7-6 and TRBJ2-7, the complete variable domain is GAGVSQSPRYKVTKRGQDVALRCDPISGHVSLYWYRQALGQGPEFLTYFNYEAQQDKSGLPNDRFSAERPEGSISTLTIQRTEQRDSAMYRCASSLEGPSYEQYFGPGTRLTVT.

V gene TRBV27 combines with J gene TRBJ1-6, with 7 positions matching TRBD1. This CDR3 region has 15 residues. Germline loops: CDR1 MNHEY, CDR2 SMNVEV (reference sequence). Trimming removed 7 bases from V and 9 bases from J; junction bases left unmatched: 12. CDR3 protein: CASMIGGPISSPLHF. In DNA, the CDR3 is TGTGCCAGCATGATAGGGGGCCCTATTTCTTCACCCCTCCACTTT.

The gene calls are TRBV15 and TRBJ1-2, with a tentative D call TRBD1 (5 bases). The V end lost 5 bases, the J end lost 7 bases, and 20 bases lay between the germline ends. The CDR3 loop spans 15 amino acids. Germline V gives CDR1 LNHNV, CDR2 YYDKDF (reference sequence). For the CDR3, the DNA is TGTGCCACCAGCTCCCGACAGACGGCGAATGGTGGCTACACCTTC. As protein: CATSSRQTANGGYTF.

The CDR3 here is CASSYDEGTEAFF. The CDR3 DNA reads TGTGCCAGCAGTTACGATGAGGGAACTGAAGCTTTCTTT. This rearrangement joins TRBV6-5 to TRBJ1-1; D call uncertain. Trimming shortened V by 2 bases and J by 5 bases, and 9 bases separated the two germline ends. Germline V gives CDR1 MNHEY, CDR2 SVGAGI. The CDR3 spans 13 residues.

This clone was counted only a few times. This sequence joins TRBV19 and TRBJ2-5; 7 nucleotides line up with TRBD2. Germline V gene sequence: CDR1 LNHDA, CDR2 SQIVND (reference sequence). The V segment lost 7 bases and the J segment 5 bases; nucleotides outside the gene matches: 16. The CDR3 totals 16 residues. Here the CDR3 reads CASKREVGSPRETQYF. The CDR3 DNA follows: TGTGCCAGTAAACGGGAGGTGGGATCTCCCCGGGAGACCCAGTACTTC.

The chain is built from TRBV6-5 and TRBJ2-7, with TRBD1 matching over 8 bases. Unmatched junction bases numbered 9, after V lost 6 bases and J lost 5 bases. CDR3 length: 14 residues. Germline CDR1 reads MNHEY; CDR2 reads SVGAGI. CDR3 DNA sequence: TGTGCCAGCAGCCCGGACAGGGTGGTGGACGAGCAGTACTTC. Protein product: CASSPDRVVDEQYF.

CDR3 sequence (DNA): TGTGCCAGCAGTCGGTCTATCCAAGAGACCCAGTACTTC. This sequence encodes CASSRSIQETQYF. The chain uses TRBV7-2 and TRBJ2-5; D is uncertain. CDR3 length: 13 amino acids. From germline, CDR1 is SGHTA and CDR2 FQGNSA. Trimming took off 6 bases at V and 1 base at J, with 9 bases between the two ends.

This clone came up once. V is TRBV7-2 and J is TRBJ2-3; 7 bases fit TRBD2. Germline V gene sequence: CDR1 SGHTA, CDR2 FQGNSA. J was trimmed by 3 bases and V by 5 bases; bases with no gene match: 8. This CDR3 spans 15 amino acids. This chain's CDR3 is CASSGGGRGTDTQYF. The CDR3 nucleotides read TGTGCCAGCAGCGGGGGGGGAAGAGGAACAGATACGCAGTATTTT. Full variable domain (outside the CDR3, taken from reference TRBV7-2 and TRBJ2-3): GAGVSQSPSNKVTEKGKDVELRCDPISGHTALYWYRQSLGQGLEFLIYFQGNSAPDKSGLPSDRFSAERTGGSVSTLTIQRTQQEDSAVYLCASSGGGRGTDTQYFGPGTRLTVL.

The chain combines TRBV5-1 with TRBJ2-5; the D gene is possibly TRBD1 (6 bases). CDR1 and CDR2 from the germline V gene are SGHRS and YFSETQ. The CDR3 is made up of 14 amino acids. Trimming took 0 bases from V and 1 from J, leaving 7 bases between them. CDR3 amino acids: CASSLGTAQETQYF. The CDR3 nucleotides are TGCGCCAGCAGCTTGGGGACAGCCCAAGAGACCCAGTACTTC.

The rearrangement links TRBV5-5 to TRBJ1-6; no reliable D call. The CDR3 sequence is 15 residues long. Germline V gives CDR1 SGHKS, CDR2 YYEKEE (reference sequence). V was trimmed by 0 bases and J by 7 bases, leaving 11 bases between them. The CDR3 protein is CASSLGAVVNSPLHF. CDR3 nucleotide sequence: TGTGCCAGCAGCTTGGGAGCGGTTGTAAATTCACCCCTCCACTTT.

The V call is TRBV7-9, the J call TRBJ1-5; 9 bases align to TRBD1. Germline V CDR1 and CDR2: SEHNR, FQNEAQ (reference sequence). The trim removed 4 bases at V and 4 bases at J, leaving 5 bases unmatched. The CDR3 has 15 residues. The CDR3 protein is CASSSTGQGNQPQHF. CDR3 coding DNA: TGTGCCAGCAGCTCTACTGGACAGGGGAATCAGCCCCAGCATTTT.

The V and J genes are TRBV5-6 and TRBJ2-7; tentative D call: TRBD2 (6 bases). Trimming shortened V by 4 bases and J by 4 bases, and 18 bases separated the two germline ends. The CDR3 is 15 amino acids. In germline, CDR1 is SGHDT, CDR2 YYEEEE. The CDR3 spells CASSPGLGGLYEQYF. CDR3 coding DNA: TGTGCCAGCAGCCCGGGACTCGGAGGCTTGTACGAGCAGTACTTC.

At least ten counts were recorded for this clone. This CDR3 reads CASSPGRTGGQETQYF. CDR3 nucleotides: TGCGCCAGCAGCCCCGGAAGGACGGGAGGGCAAGAGACCCAGTACTTC. This chain links TRBV4-3 with TRBJ2-5, with 8 bases aligning to TRBD2. Germline CDR1 is LGHNA and CDR2 is YSLEER. V was clipped by 4 bases and J by 2 bases; unmatched bases: 9. This CDR3 contains 16 residues.

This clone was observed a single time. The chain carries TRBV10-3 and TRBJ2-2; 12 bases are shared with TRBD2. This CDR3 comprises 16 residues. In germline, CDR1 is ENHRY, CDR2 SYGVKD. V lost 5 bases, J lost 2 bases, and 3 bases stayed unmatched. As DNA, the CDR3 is TGTGCCATCAGTCGACTAGCGGGAGTCAACACCGGGGAGCTGTTTTTT. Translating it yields CAISRLAGVNTGELFF.

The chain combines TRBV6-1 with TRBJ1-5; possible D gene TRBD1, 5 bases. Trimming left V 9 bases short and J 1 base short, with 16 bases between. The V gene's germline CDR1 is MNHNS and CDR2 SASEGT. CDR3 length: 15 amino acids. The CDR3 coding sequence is TGTGCCAGTTACGGGGGAGGGATGAGCAATCAGCCCCAGCATTTT. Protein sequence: CASYGGGMSNQPQHF.

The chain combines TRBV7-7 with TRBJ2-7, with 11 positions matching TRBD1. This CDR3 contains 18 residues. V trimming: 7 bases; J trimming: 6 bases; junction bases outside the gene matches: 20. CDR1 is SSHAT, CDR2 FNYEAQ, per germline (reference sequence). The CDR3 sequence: CASIPNSSPPGTGGEQYF. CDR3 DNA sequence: TGTGCCAGCATCCCGAATTCCTCCCCCCCCGGGACAGGGGGCGAGCAGTACTTC.

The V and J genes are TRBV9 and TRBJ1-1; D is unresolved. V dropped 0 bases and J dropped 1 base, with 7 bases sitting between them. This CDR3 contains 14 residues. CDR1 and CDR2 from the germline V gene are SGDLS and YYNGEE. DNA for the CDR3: TGTGCCAGCAGCGTAGGGAGGCAGAACACTGAAGCTTTCTTT. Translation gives CASSVGRQNTEAFF.

In DNA form, the CDR3 reads TGTGCCAGCAGCCCCGGACAGGCAGACTATGGCTACACCTTC. It specifies CASSPGQADYGYTF. The rearrangement joins TRBV7-2 to TRBJ1-2; TRBD1 aligns across 7 bases. Germline V gene sequence: CDR1 SGHTA, CDR2 FQGNSA. V was pared by 5 bases and J by 3 bases, with 6 bases of the junction left unmatched. The CDR3 length is 14 residues.

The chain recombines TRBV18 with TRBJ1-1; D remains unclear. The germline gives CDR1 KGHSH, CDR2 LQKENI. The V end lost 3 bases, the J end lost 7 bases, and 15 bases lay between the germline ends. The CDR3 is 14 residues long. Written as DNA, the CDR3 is TGTGCCAGCTCACCCTCAAGCGAGGGTAATGAAGCTTTCTTT. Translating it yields CASSPSSEGNEAFF.

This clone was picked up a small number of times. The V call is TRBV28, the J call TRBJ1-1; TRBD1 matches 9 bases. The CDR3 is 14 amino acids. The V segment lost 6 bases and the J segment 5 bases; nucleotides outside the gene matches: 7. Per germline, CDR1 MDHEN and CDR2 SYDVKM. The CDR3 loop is CASSTQGARTEAFF. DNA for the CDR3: TGTGCCAGCAGCACACAGGGGGCGAGGACTGAAGCTTTCTTT.

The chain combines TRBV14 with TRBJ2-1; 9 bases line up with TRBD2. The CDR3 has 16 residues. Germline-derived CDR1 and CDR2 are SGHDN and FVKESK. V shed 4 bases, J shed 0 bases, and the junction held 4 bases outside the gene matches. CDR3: CASSRSGGSSYNEQFF. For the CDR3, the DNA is TGTGCCAGCAGCCGAAGCGGGGGGAGCTCCTACAATGAGCAGTTCTTC.

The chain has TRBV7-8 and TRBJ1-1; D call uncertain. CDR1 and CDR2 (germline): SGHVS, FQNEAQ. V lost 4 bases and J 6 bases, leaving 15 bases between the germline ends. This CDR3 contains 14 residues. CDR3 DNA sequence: TGTGCCAGCAGCTCACGAGAGGGTAGCGCTGAAGCTTTCTTT. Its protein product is CASSSREGSAEAFF.